These 9 T cell receptor beta chains came from one sample sequenced in a study of OX40 agonist ivuxolimab in advanced cancers. The table came from immunoSEQ multiplex PCR; TCRdb's copy has only in-frame clones and leaves some out. The profile shows tens of thousands of clones, 87% of them singletons. The specimen was CD4+ or CD8+ T cells sorted from blood, collected in a trial of the OX40 agonist ivuxolimab. Every receptor here comes from an adult with an advanced solid tumor such as melanoma, head and neck, liver or kidney cancer.

The genes are TRBV5-1 and TRBJ2-7, with 14 positions matching TRBD2. The CDR3 extends over 15 amino acids. Germline CDR1 is SGHRS and CDR2 is YFSETQ. V trimming: 2 bases; J trimming: 6 bases; junction bases outside the gene matches: 4. CDR3 protein: CASSFWTSGGSEQYF. CDR3 nucleotide sequence: TGCGCCAGCAGCTTCTGGACTAGCGGGGGGTCCGAGCAGTACTTC. The variable domain in full, completed from reference TRBV5-1 and TRBJ2-7, reads KAGVTQTPRYLIKTRGQQVTLSCSPISGHRSVSWYQQTPGQGLQFLFEYFSETQRNKGNFPGRFSGRQFSNSRSEMNVSTLELGDSALYLCASSFWTSGGSEQYFGPGTRLTVT.

The chain links TRBV6-4 to TRBJ2-1, with D perhaps matching TRBD2 (5 bases). The germline CDR1 and CDR2 sequences are MRHNA and SNTAGT. This CDR3 spans 15 amino acids. Trimming left V 0 bases short and J 0 bases short, with 6 bases between. CDR3 nucleotide sequence: TGTGCCAGCAGTGACTCGGGGAGCTCCTACAATGAGCAGTTCTTC. Its protein is CASSDSGSSYNEQFF.

In regard to this clone: The same CDR3 arises from other DNA sequences in this sample as well. The rearrangement uses TRBV29-1 and TRBJ1-1; D is unclear. Trimming took 6 bases from V and 2 from J, leaving 4 bases between them. This CDR3 has 10 amino acids. Germline V lookup: CDR1 SQVTM, CDR2 ANQGSEA. In nucleotides, the CDR3 is TGCAGCGTCGGTAACACTGAAGCTTTCTTT. This encodes CSVGNTEAFF.

The chain carries TRBV6-1 and TRBJ2-3, with TRBD2 matching 8 bases. The CDR3 spans 13 residues. J gave up 5 bases and V 5 bases, and 3 bases lay outside the gene matches. Germline V lookup: CDR1 MNHNS, CDR2 SASEGT. The CDR3 sequence: CASSRGGQDTQYF. As DNA, the CDR3 is TGTGCCAGCAGTCGGGGGGGACAAGATACGCAGTATTTT.

The chain joins TRBV15 to TRBJ1-5; the D gene is possibly TRBD1 (6 bases). V was cut by 3 bases and J by 7 bases, with 10 bases left in between. The germline gives CDR1 LNHNV, CDR2 YYDKDF (reference sequence). The CDR3 has 13 amino acids. The CDR3 spells CATSREGGQPQHF. The CDR3 DNA reads as TGTGCCACCAGCAGGGAGGGGGGACAGCCCCAGCATTTT. The full variable domain, rest sourced from reference TRBV15 and TRBJ1-5, is DAMVIQNPRYQVTQFGKPVTLSCSQTLNHNVMYWYQQKSSQAPKLLFHYYDKDFNNEADTPDNFQSRRPNTSFCFLDIRSPGLGDTAMYLCATSREGGQPQHFGDGTRLSIL.

The V and J genes are TRBV11-2 and TRBJ2-5, with 8 bases matching TRBD1. This CDR3 is 14 amino acids long. The germline gives CDR1 SGHAT, CDR2 FQNNGV. With V trimmed by 5 bases and J by 4 bases, 6 bases remained unmatched. The CDR3 protein is CASSPSTGGETQYF. The CDR3 DNA is TGTGCCAGCAGCCCATCTACAGGGGGAGAGACCCAGTACTTC. Full variable domain (outside the CDR3, taken from reference TRBV11-2 and TRBJ2-5): EAGVAQSPRYKIIEKRQSVAFWCNPISGHATLYWYQQILGQGPKLLIQFQNNGVVDDSQLPKDRFSAERLKGVDSTLKIQPAKLEDSAVYLCASSPSTGGETQYFGPGTRLLVL.

The V call is TRBV10-3, the J call TRBJ2-7, with TRBD1 matching over 8 bases. The V segment lost 6 bases and the J segment 3 bases; nucleotides outside the gene matches: 10. This CDR3 has 15 residues. Germline values: CDR1 ENHRY, CDR2 SYGVKD. The CDR3 DNA is TGTGCCATCAGACCTACAGGGGGTGGGCACTACGAGCAGTACTTC. This translates into CAIRPTGGGHYEQYF.

This rearrangement joins TRBV11-2 to TRBJ1-1, with D perhaps matching TRBD1 (5 bases). V gave up 0 bases and J gave up 4 bases, with 12 bases separating them. The CDR3 loop spans 15 amino acids. Per the germline V gene, CDR1 is SGHAT and CDR2 is FQNNGV. CDR3 nucleotides: TGTGCCAGCAGCTTAGATGGAGGGAGGGGCACTGAAGCTTTCTTT. Amino acids: CASSLDGGRGTEAFF.

The rearrangement joins TRBV7-9 to TRBJ1-2, with a possible D match to TRBD1 (6 bases). V was trimmed by 3 bases and J by 6 bases, leaving 8 bases between them. This CDR3 region has 12 residues. Germline V gene data show CDR1 as SEHNR and CDR2 as FQNEAQ (reference sequence). As DNA, the CDR3 is TGTGCCAGCAGCTTTAACAGGGATGGCTACACCTTC. Encoded protein: CASSFNRDGYTF. Full variable domain (remainder filled in from reference TRBV7-9 and TRBJ1-2): DTGVSQNPRHKITKRGQNVTFRCDPISEHNRLYWYRQTLGQGPEFLTYFQNEAQLEKSRLLSDRFSAERPKGSFSTLEIQRTEQGDSAMYLCASSFNRDGYTFGSGTRLTVV.